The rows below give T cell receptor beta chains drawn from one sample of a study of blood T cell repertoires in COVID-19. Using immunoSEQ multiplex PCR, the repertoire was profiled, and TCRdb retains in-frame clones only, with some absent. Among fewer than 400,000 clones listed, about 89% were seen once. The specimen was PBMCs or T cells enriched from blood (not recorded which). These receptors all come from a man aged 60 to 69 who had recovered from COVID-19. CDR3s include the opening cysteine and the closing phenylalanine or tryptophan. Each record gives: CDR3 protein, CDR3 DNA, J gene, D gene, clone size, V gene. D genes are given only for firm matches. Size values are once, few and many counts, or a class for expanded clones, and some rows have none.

CDR3 protein: CASSKGVPSGRFEQYF
CDR3 DNA: TGTGCCAGCAGCAAAGGGGTCCCTAGCGGGAGGTTCGAGCAGTACTTC
J gene: TRBJ2-7
D gene: NA
clone size: NA
V gene: TRBV21-1

CDR3 protein: CASSLKVVGRILKKELFF
CDR3 DNA: TGTGCCAGCAGCTTAAAGGTTGTCGGGAGGATCCTCAAAAAGGAGCTGTTTTTT
J gene: TRBJ2-2
D gene: TRBD2
clone size: NA
V gene: TRBV7-9

CDR3 protein: CSARAVGYTF
CDR3 DNA: TGCAGTGCTAGAGCGGTTGGCTACACCTTC
J gene: TRBJ1-2
D gene: NA
clone size: once
V gene: TRBV20-1

CDR3 protein: CASSAPSQNNEQFF
CDR3 DNA: TGTGCCAGCAGCGCCCCGTCTCAGAACAATGAGCAGTTCTTC
J gene: TRBJ2-1
D gene: NA
clone size: NA
V gene: TRBV9

CDR3 protein: CASSYQGTGREQPQHF
CDR3 DNA: TGTGCCAGCAGTTATCAAGGGACAGGGAGGGAACAGCCCCAGCATTTT
J gene: TRBJ1-5
D gene: TRBD1
clone size: once
V gene: TRBV6-5

CDR3 protein: CASSPRGGESYEQYF
CDR3 DNA: TGTGCCAGCTCACCACGAGGGGGCGAATCCTACGAGCAGTACTTC
J gene: TRBJ2-7
D gene: TRBD1
clone size: NA
V gene: TRBV18

CDR3 protein: CASSRGGTGLGEKLFF
CDR3 DNA: TGTGCCAGCAGCCGGGGCGGGACAGGGCTAGGAGAAAAACTGTTTTTT
J gene: TRBJ1-4
D gene: TRBD1
clone size: NA
V gene: TRBV28

CDR3 protein: CASSSKLHQGNAEKLFF
CDR3 DNA: TGTGCCAGCAGCTCGAAGCTCCACCAGGGAAACGCCGAAAAACTGTTTTTT
J gene: TRBJ1-4
D gene: NA
clone size: NA
V gene: TRBV7-8

CDR3 protein: CASRNPTGEEKLFF
CDR3 DNA: TGCGCCAGCAGAAATCCTACAGGGGAGGAAAAACTGTTTTTT
J gene: TRBJ1-4
D gene: TRBD1
clone size: NA
V gene: TRBV5-1

CDR3 protein: CATKRASTDTQYF
CDR3 DNA: TGTGCCACCAAGCGGGCTAGCACAGATACGCAGTATTTT
J gene: TRBJ2-3
D gene: NA
clone size: NA
V gene: TRBV19

CDR3 protein: CASTTGQVTDTQYF
CDR3 DNA: TGTGCCAGCACCACGGGACAAGTCACAGATACGCAGTATTTT
J gene: TRBJ2-3
D gene: NA
clone size: NA
V gene: TRBV6-5

CDR3 protein: CASSLKSDSPLHF
CDR3 DNA: TGCGCCAGCAGTCTGAAGAGTGATTCACCCCTCCACTTT
J gene: TRBJ1-6
D gene: NA
clone size: NA
V gene: TRBV5-1

CDR3 protein: CASRRGGLAGDTGELFF
CDR3 DNA: TGTGCCAGTAGGCGTGGGGGACTAGCGGGAGACACCGGGGAGCTGTTTTTT
J gene: TRBJ2-2
D gene: TRBD2
clone size: NA
V gene: TRBV19

CDR3 protein: CSVRTTESSGNTIYF
CDR3 DNA: TGCAGCGTCCGAACTACCGAATCCTCTGGAAACACCATATATTTT
J gene: TRBJ1-3
D gene: NA
clone size: NA
V gene: TRBV29-1

CDR3 protein: CASSRLAESPKTQYF
CDR3 DNA: TGTGCCAGCAGTCGACTAGCGGAGTCCCCGAAAACGCAGTATTTT
J gene: TRBJ2-3
D gene: TRBD2
clone size: NA
V gene: TRBV6-6

CDR3 protein: CASTGGEKLFF
CDR3 DNA: TGTGCCAGCACCGGGGGAGAAAAACTGTTTTTT
J gene: TRBJ1-4
D gene: NA
clone size: NA
V gene: TRBV28

CDR3 protein: CASSPRLAVETQYF
CDR3 DNA: TGTGCCAGCAGTCCACGACTAGCTGTTGAGACCCAGTACTTC
J gene: TRBJ2-5
D gene: TRBD2
clone size: few
V gene: TRBV27

CDR3 protein: CASSAGGIAEIYNEQFF
CDR3 DNA: TGTGCCAGCAGCGCCGGGGGGATAGCGGAGATTTACAATGAGCAGTTCTTC
J gene: TRBJ2-1
D gene: TRBD2
clone size: few
V gene: TRBV9

CDR3 protein: CASSFPSGRFADTQYF
CDR3 DNA: TGTGCCAGCAGTTTCCCTAGCGGGAGGTTCGCAGATACGCAGTATTTT
J gene: TRBJ2-3
D gene: TRBD2
clone size: once
V gene: TRBV28

CDR3 protein: CASSQLNTEAFF
CDR3 DNA: TGTGCCAGCAGTCAGTTGAACACTGAAGCTTTCTTT
J gene: TRBJ1-1
D gene: NA
clone size: NA
V gene: TRBV28

CDR3 protein: CATRGQEEGYTF
CDR3 DNA: TGTGCCACCAGGGGACAGGAAGAGGGCTACACCTTC
J gene: TRBJ1-2
D gene: TRBD1
clone size: NA
V gene: TRBV24-1

CDR3 protein: CSVEGNVWAGRYEQYF
CDR3 DNA: TGCAGCGTTGAAGGGAACGTATGGGCAGGGAGGTACGAGCAGTACTTC
J gene: TRBJ2-7
D gene: NA
clone size: NA
V gene: TRBV29-1

CDR3 protein: CASSGTVNTGELFF
CDR3 DNA: TGTGCCAGCAGCGGGACAGTAAACACCGGGGAGCTGTTTTTT
J gene: TRBJ2-2
D gene: NA
clone size: NA
V gene: TRBV9

CDR3 protein: CASSSTRYGYTF
CDR3 DNA: TGTGCCAGCAGTTCCACGCGCTATGGCTACACCTTC
J gene: TRBJ1-2
D gene: NA
clone size: NA
V gene: TRBV27

CDR3 protein: CASRSTSGSNGELFF
CDR3 DNA: TGTGCCAGCAGATCGACTAGCGGGAGTAACGGGGAGCTGTTTTTT
J gene: TRBJ2-2
D gene: TRBD2
clone size: once
V gene: TRBV11-3

CDR3 protein: CASSWDRTNEKLFF
CDR3 DNA: TGTGCCAGCAGCTGGGACAGGACTAATGAAAAACTGTTTTTT
J gene: TRBJ1-4
D gene: TRBD1
clone size: NA
V gene: TRBV7-2

CDR3 protein: CASSRTVTSNQPQHF
CDR3 DNA: TGTGCCAGCAGCAGGACAGTTACCAGCAATCAGCCCCAGCATTTT
J gene: TRBJ1-5
D gene: NA
clone size: NA
V gene: TRBV7-2

CDR3 protein: CASSLSGTEEKLFF
CDR3 DNA: TGTGCCAGCAGCTTGTCGGGGACAGAGGAAAAACTGTTTTTT
J gene: TRBJ1-4
D gene: TRBD1
clone size: NA
V gene: TRBV7-9

CDR3 protein: CASSYLGEPGELFF
CDR3 DNA: TGTGCCAGCAGTTACTTAGGGGAACCCGGGGAGCTGTTTTTT
J gene: TRBJ2-2
D gene: NA
clone size: NA
V gene: TRBV6-5

CDR3 protein: CASSEFSRDDEKLFF
CDR3 DNA: TGTGCCAGCAGTGAATTTTCCAGGGATGATGAAAAACTGTTTTTT
J gene: TRBJ1-4
D gene: NA
clone size: once
V gene: TRBV25-1

CDR3 protein: CASSFTTGGNEKLFF
CDR3 DNA: TGTGCCAGTAGTTTTACGACAGGGGGCAATGAAAAACTGTTTTTT
J gene: TRBJ1-4
D gene: TRBD1
clone size: NA
V gene: TRBV19

CDR3 protein: CASSAWTEHNEQFF
CDR3 DNA: TGTGCCAGCAGTGCGTGGACAGAGCACAATGAGCAGTTCTTC
J gene: TRBJ2-1
D gene: NA
clone size: once
V gene: TRBV2

CDR3 protein: CASSLARNTGELFF
CDR3 DNA: TGCGCCAGCAGCCTAGCGAGGAACACCGGGGAGCTGTTTTTT
J gene: TRBJ2-2
D gene: NA
clone size: NA
V gene: TRBV5-1

CDR3 protein: CASSQDRQPQHF
CDR3 DNA: TGTGCCAGCAGCCAAGATCGGCAGCCCCAGCATTTT
J gene: TRBJ1-5
D gene: NA
clone size: NA
V gene: TRBV3-1/TRBV3-2

CDR3 protein: CATERGPYNEQFF
CDR3 DNA: TGTGCCACCGAGCGGGGTCCCTACAATGAGCAGTTCTTC
J gene: TRBJ2-1
D gene: TRBD2
clone size: NA
V gene: TRBV28

CDR3 protein: CASSDLGLAGPNEQFF
CDR3 DNA: TGCGCCAGCAGTGATTTAGGACTAGCGGGACCTAATGAGCAGTTCTTC
J gene: TRBJ2-1
D gene: TRBD2
clone size: NA
V gene: TRBV10-1

CDR3 protein: CASSYLAGGPVPTDTQYF
CDR3 DNA: TGTGCCAGCAGTTACCTAGCGGGAGGGCCAGTCCCCACAGATACGCAGTATTTT
J gene: TRBJ2-3
D gene: TRBD2
clone size: NA
V gene: TRBV6-2/TRBV6-3

CDR3 protein: CASSLPSGQGNYGYTF
CDR3 DNA: TGTGCCAGCAGTCTCCCCTCTGGACAGGGAAACTATGGCTACACCTTC
J gene: TRBJ1-2
D gene: TRBD1
clone size: NA
V gene: TRBV28

CDR3 protein: CASSREPGQGSYNEQFF
CDR3 DNA: TGCGCCAGCAGTCGTGAACCGGGACAGGGGTCCTACAATGAGCAGTTCTTC
J gene: TRBJ2-1
D gene: TRBD1
clone size: NA
V gene: TRBV5-1

CDR3 protein: CASSLAPSGAPYIYNEQFF
CDR3 DNA: TGTGCCAGCAGCTTGGCCCCTAGCGGGGCCCCCTATATATACAATGAGCAGTTCTTC
J gene: TRBJ2-1
D gene: TRBD2
clone size: NA
V gene: TRBV5-5

CDR3 protein: CASSISPDSYGYTF
CDR3 DNA: TGTGCCAGTAGTATAAGCCCAGACAGCTATGGCTACACCTTC
J gene: TRBJ1-2
D gene: NA
clone size: NA
V gene: TRBV19

CDR3 protein: CASSYEAAGANVLTF
CDR3 DNA: TGTGCCAGCAGTTACGAAGCGGCTGGGGCCAACGTCCTGACTTTC
J gene: TRBJ2-6
D gene: NA
clone size: NA
V gene: TRBV6-2/TRBV6-3

CDR3 protein: CASSQVLARSYEQYF
CDR3 DNA: TGTGCCAGCAGCCAAGTGTTAGCCCGCTCCTACGAGCAGTACTTC
J gene: TRBJ2-7
D gene: NA
clone size: NA
V gene: TRBV3-1/TRBV3-2

CDR3 protein: CASRRAGANGELFF
CDR3 DNA: TGTGCCAGCAGAAGGGCTGGGGCGAACGGGGAGCTGTTTTTT
J gene: TRBJ2-2
D gene: NA
clone size: NA
V gene: TRBV5-4

CDR3 protein: CAISAGNNQPQHF
CDR3 DNA: TGTGCCATCAGTGCCGGGAACAATCAGCCCCAGCATTTT
J gene: TRBJ1-5
D gene: NA
clone size: NA
V gene: TRBV10-3

CDR3 protein: CASSLGWGGGYEQYF
CDR3 DNA: TGTGCTAGCAGCTTAGGATGGGGCGGGGGCTACGAGCAGTACTTC
J gene: TRBJ2-7
D gene: TRBD2
clone size: NA
V gene: TRBV7-7

CDR3 protein: CASSLRDSNYGYTF
CDR3 DNA: TGTGCCAGCAGCCTACGGGACAGTAACTATGGCTACACCTTC
J gene: TRBJ1-2
D gene: TRBD1
clone size: NA
V gene: TRBV7-2

CDR3 protein: CASSRTGGGQPQHF
CDR3 DNA: TGTGCCAGTAGTAGAACAGGGGGTGGACAGCCCCAGCATTTT
J gene: TRBJ1-5
D gene: TRBD1
clone size: NA
V gene: TRBV19

CDR3 protein: CASSQPGTSGNEQFF
CDR3 DNA: TGCGCCAGCAGCCAGCCCGGGACTAGCGGCAATGAGCAGTTCTTC
J gene: TRBJ2-1
D gene: TRBD2
clone size: NA
V gene: TRBV4-1

CDR3 protein: CASSLNTVSSGNTIYF
CDR3 DNA: TGTGCCAGCAGCTTGAACACAGTGAGCTCTGGAAACACCATATATTTT
J gene: TRBJ1-3
D gene: NA
clone size: NA
V gene: TRBV5-8

CDR3 protein: CASSFGDRGSTEAFF
CDR3 DNA: TGCGCCAGCAGCTTTGGGGACAGGGGAAGCACTGAAGCTTTCTTT
J gene: TRBJ1-1
D gene: TRBD1
clone size: NA
V gene: TRBV5-1

CDR3 protein: CASSIGSGRVGDTQYF
CDR3 DNA: TGTGCCAGTAGTATAGGGAGCGGGAGAGTGGGGGATACGCAGTATTTT
J gene: TRBJ2-3
D gene: TRBD2
clone size: NA
V gene: TRBV19

CDR3 protein: CASSYTGGIRGNGYTF
CDR3 DNA: TGTGCCAGCAGTTACACAGGGGGCATTCGGGGAAATGGCTACACCTTC
J gene: TRBJ1-2
D gene: TRBD1
clone size: NA
V gene: TRBV6-5

CDR3 protein: CASSSTGTLNEQFF
CDR3 DNA: TGTGCCAGTAGTTCGACAGGGACCCTCAATGAGCAGTTCTTC
J gene: TRBJ2-1
D gene: TRBD1
clone size: once
V gene: TRBV19

CDR3 protein: CASTQGGNSYNEQFF
CDR3 DNA: TGCGCCAGCACCCAGGGGGGAAACTCCTACAATGAGCAGTTCTTC
J gene: TRBJ2-1
D gene: NA
clone size: once
V gene: TRBV5-1